This T cell receptor (beta chain) was documented in a study of spatial heterogeneity in lung cancer. About the study: Each distinct TCR and UMI combination averaged more than ten appearances in raw reads. Whole-study findings and limits: Tumor mutation count correlated with how many alpha and beta TCRs expanded intratumorally.

Documented time point: sample taken at primary tumor resection. Samples were obtained from approximately 76 donors, all untreated early-stage non-small cell lung cancer patients. Unsorted whole RNA from tumor, nontumor lung or frozen PBMC underwent sequencing. As for this clonotype: The target antigen is unknown.

A unique molecular identifier was carried by every single TCR cDNA molecule. TCRdb re-called the 5' RACE reads with MiXCR, one entry per CDR3 protein. The sample shows several thousand distinct CDR3 sequences, 9.4% of them seen only once. Material: lung tumor tissue, obtained at surgery. The origin of this receptor is a male donor with early-stage non-small cell lung cancer.

The DNA of the CDR3 is TGTGCCAGCAGCTCGAGGGAGCAGTACTTC. Amino acids: CASSSREQYF. V usage is TRBV11-2 and J usage is TRBJ2-7; D not resolved. CDR3 size: 10 residues. Germline V gives CDR1 SGHAT, CDR2 FQNNGV. The germline V and J ends were trimmed by 4 bases and 7 bases, with 5 bases remaining between them.